The rows below give T cell receptor beta chains drawn from one sample of a study of shared clonotypes between healthy human individuals. Some clones are missing from TCRdb's copy, which holds only in-frame ones; the method was immunoSEQ multiplex PCR. The sample lists 780,000 or so clones, around 77% occurring once. The sequenced sample consisted of memory CD4+ T cells sorted from blood. The receptors originated from a woman in her twenties or thirties in good health. Both conserved end residues are trimmed from each CDR3. A row's size may be missing; if present it is once, few, many or a size class.

V gene	J gene	clone size	CDR3 protein
TRBV6-6	TRBJ2-3	-	ASRSSGRPQDTQY
TRBV5-1	TRBJ2-5	once	ASSRGDFQETQY
TRBV30	TRBJ2-7	-	AWSVYSGRPGEQY
TRBV28	TRBJ2-2	-	ASRGLANTGELF
TRBV4-1	TRBJ2-7	-	ASSQPTSGRPEQY
TRBV7-2	TRBJ2-3	-	ASSFTSGSSDTQY
TRBV7-5	TRBJ1-5	-	VRRGTSGHLGNQPQH
TRBV5-1	TRBJ1-4	-	ASAVQDTTNEKLF
TRBV5-1	TRBJ2-3	once	ASSPRQGTRDTQY
TRBV7-9	TRBJ1-5	-	ASSLGTGRNQPQH
TRBV7-2	TRBJ2-1	-	ASSLQGLALNEQF
TRBV28	TRBJ1-2	-	ASSLGLNYGYT
TRBV9	TRBJ2-1	-	ASSSAGAGWEQF
TRBV5-1	TRBJ1-1	-	ASSLYRTHTEAF
TRBV11-2	TRBJ2-1	-	ASSEFSGTYNEQF
TRBV11-3	TRBJ2-7	-	ASSSTTTRWGEQY
TRBV6-4	TRBJ1-2	-	ASSEIQGAGYGYT
TRBV2	TRBJ1-4	-	ASSEHRGREKLF
TRBV6-1	TRBJ2-5	-	ASSVWGASGTDETQY
TRBV19	TRBJ1-1	-	ASRGQGGRMGTEAF
TRBV28	TRBJ1-2	-	ASSLRFGYT
TRBV7-2	TRBJ2-3	-	ASSPYFEGTDTQY
TRBV7-2	TRBJ1-2	-	ASSSYLTNYGYT
TRBV9	TRBJ2-7	-	ASSVWDGSSYEQY
TRBV25-1	TRBJ2-3	-	ASGGQGPREDTDTQY
TRBV30	TRBJ2-7	-	AWSVLGYEQY
TRBV19	TRBJ2-7	few	ASSIYPGTLANEQY
TRBV6-6	TRBJ2-3	-	ASIREPLTDTQY
TRBV27	TRBJ2-7	-	ASSVGTSSYEQY
TRBV2	TRBJ1-5	-	ASRFLEQRNQPQH
TRBV5-8	TRBJ1-4	-	ASSLDPGFDLGKLF
TRBV18	TRBJ2-7	-	ASSPGYEQY
TRBV20-1	TRBJ2-3	few	SCSDKDTQY
TRBV11-2	TRBJ2-7	-	ASSYLLVYEQY
TRBV7-2	TRBJ1-1	few	ASSSQQGTLSTEAF
TRBV6-5	TRBJ2-1	-	ASSLRRGSYNEQF
TRBV4-2	TRBJ1-4	few	ASSQKNAGGEKLF